These T cell receptor beta chains were read from a single sample in a study of OX40 agonist ivuxolimab in advanced cancers. Clones were sequenced by immunoSEQ multiplex PCR, and TCRdb holds only the in-frame ones, with some missing. Counted here are tens of thousands of clones, approximately 83% occurring once; the ten biggest clones make up approximately 25%. The sequencing used CD4+ or CD8+ T cells sorted from blood, collected in a trial of the OX40 agonist ivuxolimab. Receptor source: an adult with an advanced solid tumor such as melanoma, head and neck, liver or kidney cancer. CDR3s leave out the opening cysteine and the closing phenylalanine or tryptophan. Clone size is given for some rows only: seen once, a few or many times, or a class if the clone is expanded.

clone size: once; J gene: TRBJ2-1; V gene: TRBV27; CDR3 protein: ASSVLMGNEQF
clone size: once; J gene: TRBJ1-1; V gene: TRBV27; CDR3 protein: ASRGDRATEAF
clone size: NA; J gene: TRBJ2-7; V gene: TRBV9; CDR3 protein: ASSVVDGGNHEQY
clone size: NA; J gene: TRBJ2-7; V gene: TRBV9; CDR3 protein: ASSVASSGRYEQY
clone size: few; J gene: TRBJ1-1; V gene: TRBV5-6; CDR3 protein: ASSLTGRNTEAF
clone size: NA; J gene: TRBJ1-6; V gene: TRBV30; CDR3 protein: AANHPRVGQRNSPLH
clone size: NA; J gene: TRBJ2-1; V gene: TRBV13; CDR3 protein: ASSPRRDRKRSFYNEQF
clone size: few; J gene: TRBJ2-1; V gene: TRBV27; CDR3 protein: ASSLSGGAGYNEQF
clone size: NA; J gene: TRBJ2-2; V gene: TRBV7-2; CDR3 protein: ASSSGVLAGVGGELF
clone size: NA; J gene: TRBJ2-7; V gene: TRBV27; CDR3 protein: ASSSLTGGTFSYEQY
clone size: NA; J gene: TRBJ2-7; V gene: TRBV6-4; CDR3 protein: ASSALGLAGGPSYEQY
clone size: medium-sized; J gene: TRBJ1-6; V gene: TRBV6-5; CDR3 protein: ASSYPTGDNSPLH
clone size: NA; J gene: TRBJ2-1; V gene: TRBV5-6; CDR3 protein: ASSLGTGYYNEQF
clone size: NA; J gene: TRBJ2-7; V gene: TRBV5-4; CDR3 protein: ASRTSGGYEQY
clone size: NA; J gene: TRBJ2-1; V gene: TRBV4-2; CDR3 protein: ASSQVASGKVGSYNEQF
clone size: NA; J gene: TRBJ1-1; V gene: TRBV10-1; CDR3 protein: ASSESGWVTQNTEAF
clone size: NA; J gene: TRBJ2-5; V gene: TRBV5-6; CDR3 protein: ASSLRGGQETQY
clone size: NA; J gene: TRBJ2-1; V gene: TRBV27; CDR3 protein: ASSLTSGGTRDEQF
clone size: NA; J gene: TRBJ2-1; V gene: TRBV27; CDR3 protein: ASTSGTGADNEQF
clone size: NA; J gene: TRBJ2-1; V gene: TRBV7-7; CDR3 protein: ASSLVPASSYNEQF
clone size: NA; J gene: TRBJ2-7; V gene: TRBV6-1; CDR3 protein: ASSDTGAGSSYEQY
clone size: NA; J gene: TRBJ2-3; V gene: TRBV4-3; CDR3 protein: ASSQDWGTQY
clone size: NA; J gene: TRBJ2-7; V gene: TRBV9; CDR3 protein: ASSVGGGTYEQY